This T cell receptor (beta chain) was found in a study of T cell responses to AZD1222 COVID-19 vaccine. CDR3 length equals 14 residues. Between the trimmed V and J ends, which lost 0 bases and 2 bases, there was a span of 7 bases. The germline CDR1 and CDR2 sequences are SGHDN and FVKESK. About this clone: Its antigen is currently unknown.

Study outcomes and limitations: Donors were mostly white British, more females; clonal diversity possibly underestimated.

Clones were read by immunoSEQ multiplex PCR, and TCRdb kept only the in-frame ones, dropping some. The table includes approximately 100,000 clones, roughly 86% detected once. The V and J genes are TRBV14 and TRBJ1-2; the D is unclear. This clonotype was obtained from an adult who received the AZD1222 COVID-19 vaccine. This sample comprised peripheral blood, obtained 28 days after the second AZD1222 dose. The CDR3 spells CASSQDRRNYGYTF. CDR3 bases: TGTGCCAGCAGCCAAGATCGGAGGAACTATGGCTACACCTTC.